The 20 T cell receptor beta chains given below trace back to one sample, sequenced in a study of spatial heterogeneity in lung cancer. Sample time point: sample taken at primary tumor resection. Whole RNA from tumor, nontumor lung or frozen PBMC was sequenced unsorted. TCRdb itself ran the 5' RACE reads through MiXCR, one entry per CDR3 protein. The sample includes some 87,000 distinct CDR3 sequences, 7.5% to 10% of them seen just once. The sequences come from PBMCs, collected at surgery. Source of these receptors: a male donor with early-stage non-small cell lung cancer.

The CDR3 spells CASSFGGLQNTEAFF. The CDR3 bases are TGTGCCAGCAGCTTTGGGGGGTTACAAAACACTGAAGCTTTCTTT. V gene TRBV5-4 combines with J gene TRBJ1-1; D might be TRBD1 (5 bases). Germline values: CDR1 SGHNT, CDR2 YYREEE (reference sequence). V lost 2 bases and J lost 2, with 13 bases in between. The CDR3 length is 15 residues. Full variable domain (rest looked up from reference TRBV5-4 and TRBJ1-1): ETGVTQSPTHLIKTRGQQVTLRCSSQSGHNTVSWYQQALGQGPQFIFQYYREEENGRGNFPPRFSGLQFPNYSSELNVNALELDDSALYLCASSFGGLQNTEAFFGQGTRLTVV.

The CDR3 nucleotides are TGTGCCAGCAGCCAACCACAAGACGGTGGCTACACCTTC. This codes for CASSQPQDGGYTF. The V gene is TRBV16, the J gene TRBJ1-2, with D hard to call. CDR1 and CDR2 (germline): KGHSY, FQNENV. V was cut by 2 bases and J by 7 bases, with 11 bases left in between. The CDR3 contains 13 residues. The full variable domain, completed using reference TRBV16 and TRBJ1-2, is GEEVAQTPKHLVRGEGQKAKLYCAPIKGHSYVFWYQQVLKNEFKFLISFQNENVFDETGMPKERFSAKCLPNSPCSLEIQATKLEDSAVYFCASSQPQDGGYTFGSGTRLTVV.

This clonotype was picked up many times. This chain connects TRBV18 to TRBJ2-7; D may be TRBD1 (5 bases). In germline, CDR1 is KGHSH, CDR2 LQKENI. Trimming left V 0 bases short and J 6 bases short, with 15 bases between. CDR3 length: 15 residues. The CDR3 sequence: CASSPPGTGRAEQYF. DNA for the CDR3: TGTGCCAGCTCACCACCGGGAACAGGAAGGGCCGAGCAGTACTTC.

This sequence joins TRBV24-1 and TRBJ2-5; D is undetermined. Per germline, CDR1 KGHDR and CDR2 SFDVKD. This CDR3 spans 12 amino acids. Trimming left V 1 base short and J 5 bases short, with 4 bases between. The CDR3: CATSDFFETQYF. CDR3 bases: TGTGCCACCAGTGATTTCTTTGAGACCCAGTACTTC.

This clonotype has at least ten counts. The CDR3 DNA reads TGTGCCAGCAGCGGGCGGGACAGACAACTCTATGGCTACACCTTC. This gives the protein CASSGRDRQLYGYTF. The genes are TRBV21-1 and TRBJ1-2; TRBD1 is the table's D call and was not checked against the DNA. TRBV21-1 is termed a pseudogene. The CDR3 length is 15 residues.

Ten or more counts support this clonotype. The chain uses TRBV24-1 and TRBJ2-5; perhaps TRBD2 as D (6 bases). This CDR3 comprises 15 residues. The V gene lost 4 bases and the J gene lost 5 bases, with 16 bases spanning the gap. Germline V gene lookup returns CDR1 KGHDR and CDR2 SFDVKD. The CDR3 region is CATSDPRTAGETQYF. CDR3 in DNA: TGTGCCACCAGTGACCCGCGGACGGCGGGGGAGACCCAGTACTTC.

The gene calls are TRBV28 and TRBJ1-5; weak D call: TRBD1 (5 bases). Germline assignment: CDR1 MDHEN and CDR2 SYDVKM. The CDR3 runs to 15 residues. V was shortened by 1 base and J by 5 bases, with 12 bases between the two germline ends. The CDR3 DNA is TGTGCCAGCAGTTTATTCGGCAGGGACCATCAGCCCCAGCATTTT. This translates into CASSLFGRDHQPQHF. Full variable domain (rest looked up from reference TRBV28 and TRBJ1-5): DVKVTQSSRYLVKRTGEKVFLECVQDMDHENMFWYRQDPGLGLRLIYFSYDVKMKEKGDIPEGYSVSREKKERFSLILESASTNQTSMYLCASSLFGRDHQPQHFGDGTRLSIL.

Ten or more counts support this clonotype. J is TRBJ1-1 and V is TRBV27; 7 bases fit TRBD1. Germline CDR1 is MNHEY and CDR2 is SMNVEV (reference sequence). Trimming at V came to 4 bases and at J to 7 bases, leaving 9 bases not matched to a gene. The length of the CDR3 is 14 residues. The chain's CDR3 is CASSSTRWDSEAFF. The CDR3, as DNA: TGTGCCAGCAGTTCCACCCGCTGGGACAGTGAAGCTTTCTTT.

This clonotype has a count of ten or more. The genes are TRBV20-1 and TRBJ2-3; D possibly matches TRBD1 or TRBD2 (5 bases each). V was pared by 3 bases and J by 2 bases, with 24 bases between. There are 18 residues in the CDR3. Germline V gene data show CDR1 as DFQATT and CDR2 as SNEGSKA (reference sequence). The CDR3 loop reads CSARTPLGPKGTTDTQYF. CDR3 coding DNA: TGCAGTGCTAGGACCCCACTGGGCCCGAAGGGGACCACAGATACGCAGTATTTT.

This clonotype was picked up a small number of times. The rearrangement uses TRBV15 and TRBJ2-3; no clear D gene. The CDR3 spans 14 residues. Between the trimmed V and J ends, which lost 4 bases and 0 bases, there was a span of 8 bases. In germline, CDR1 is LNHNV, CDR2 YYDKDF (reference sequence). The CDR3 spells CATSIGVSTDTQYF. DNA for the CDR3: TGTGCCACCAGCATAGGAGTGAGCACAGATACGCAGTATTTT.

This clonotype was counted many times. The CDR3 sequence: CAISLIPGQAPNSPLHF. CDR3 in DNA: TGTGCCATCAGCCTAATACCGGGACAGGCTCCTAATTCACCCCTCCACTTT. The chain uses TRBV10-3 and TRBJ1-6; 8 bases map to TRBD1. The CDR3 is 17 amino acids. Germline V gives CDR1 ENHRY, CDR2 SYGVKD. J was trimmed by 6 bases and V by 6 bases; bases with no gene match: 13.

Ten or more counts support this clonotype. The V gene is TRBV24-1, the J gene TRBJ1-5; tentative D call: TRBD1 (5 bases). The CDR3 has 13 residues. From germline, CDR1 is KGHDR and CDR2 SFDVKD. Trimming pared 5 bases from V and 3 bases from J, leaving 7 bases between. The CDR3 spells CATSGQLNQPQHF. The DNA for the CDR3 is TGTGCCACCAGTGGACAGCTCAATCAGCCCCAGCATTTT.

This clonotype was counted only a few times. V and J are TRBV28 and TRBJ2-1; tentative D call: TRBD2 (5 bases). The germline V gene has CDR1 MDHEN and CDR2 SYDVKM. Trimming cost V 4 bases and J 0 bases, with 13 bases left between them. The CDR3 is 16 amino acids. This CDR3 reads CASSSPIASSYNEQFF. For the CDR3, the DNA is TGTGCCAGCAGTTCACCGATAGCGTCCTCCTACAATGAGCAGTTCTTC.

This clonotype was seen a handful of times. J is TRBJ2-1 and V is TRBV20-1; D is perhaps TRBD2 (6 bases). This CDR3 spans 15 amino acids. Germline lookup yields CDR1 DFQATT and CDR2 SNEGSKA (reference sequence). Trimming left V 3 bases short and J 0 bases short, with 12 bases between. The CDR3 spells CSASPAGISYNEQFF. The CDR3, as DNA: TGCAGTGCTAGCCCGGCGGGAATCTCCTACAATGAGCAGTTCTTC.

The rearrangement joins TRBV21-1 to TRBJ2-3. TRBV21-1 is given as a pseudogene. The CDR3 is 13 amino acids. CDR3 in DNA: TGTGCCAGCACCTTTTCTAGCACAGATACGCAGTATTTT. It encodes CASTFSSTDTQYF.

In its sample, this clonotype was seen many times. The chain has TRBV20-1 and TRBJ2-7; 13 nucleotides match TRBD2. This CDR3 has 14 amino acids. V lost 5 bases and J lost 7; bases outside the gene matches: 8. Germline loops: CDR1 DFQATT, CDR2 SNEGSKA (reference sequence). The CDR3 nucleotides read TGCAGTGCTCGACTAGCGGGAGGATTGAGAGAGCAGTACTTC. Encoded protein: CSARLAGGLREQYF.

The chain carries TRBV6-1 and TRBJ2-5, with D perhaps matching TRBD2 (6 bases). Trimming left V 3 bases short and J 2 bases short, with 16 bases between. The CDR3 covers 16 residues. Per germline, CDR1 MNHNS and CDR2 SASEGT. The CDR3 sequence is CASSEKTVAGQETQYF. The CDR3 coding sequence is TGTGCCAGCAGTGAGAAGACAGTTGCGGGACAAGAGACCCAGTACTTC.

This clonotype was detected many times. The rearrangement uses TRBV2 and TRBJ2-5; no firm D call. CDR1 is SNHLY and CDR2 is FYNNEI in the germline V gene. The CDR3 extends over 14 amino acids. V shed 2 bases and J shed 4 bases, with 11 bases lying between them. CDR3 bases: TGTGCCAGCAGTGAAAGGCTCCGAGGAGAGACCCAGTACTTC. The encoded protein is CASSERLRGETQYF.

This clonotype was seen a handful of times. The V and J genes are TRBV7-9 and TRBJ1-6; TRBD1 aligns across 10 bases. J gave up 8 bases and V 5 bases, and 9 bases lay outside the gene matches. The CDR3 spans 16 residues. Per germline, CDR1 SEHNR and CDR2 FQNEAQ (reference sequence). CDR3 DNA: TGTGCCAGCAGCCGACGACTGACAGGGGGCGATTCACCCCTCCACTTT. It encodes CASSRRLTGGDSPLHF. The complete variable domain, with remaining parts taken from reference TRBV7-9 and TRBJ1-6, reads DTGVSQNPRHKITKRGQNVTFRCDPISEHNRLYWYRQTLGQGPEFLTYFQNEAQLEKSRLLSDRFSAERPKGSFSTLEIQRTEQGDSAMYLCASSRRLTGGDSPLHFGNGTRLTVT.

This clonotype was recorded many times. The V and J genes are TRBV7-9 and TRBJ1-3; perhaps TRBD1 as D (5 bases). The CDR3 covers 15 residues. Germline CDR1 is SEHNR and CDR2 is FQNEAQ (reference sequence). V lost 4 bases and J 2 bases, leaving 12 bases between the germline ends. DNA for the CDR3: TGTGCCAGCAGCTCCCTGGACACTCCTGGAAACACCATATATTTT. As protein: CASSSLDTPGNTIYF.